These 15 T cell receptor beta chains share one sample of origin, sequenced in a study of T cell repertoires in cytomegalovirus infection. The antigens these receptors bind are not known. TCRdb re-called the reads through MiXCR, storing one row per CDR3 protein. The sample lists roughly 700,000 distinct CDR3 sequences, around 35% occurring once. The specimen was cultured PBMCs, collected from culture after CMV antigen stimulation. These TCRs come from a human donor in good health (CMV status not recorded). Some clones in this sample may be carry-over from other donors' samples.

The genes are TRBV5-4 and TRBJ1-1, with TRBD1 identical over 11 bases. J lost 0 bases, V lost 5 bases, and 12 bases had no gene match. This CDR3 spans 18 amino acids. In germline, CDR1 is SGHNT, CDR2 YYREEE (reference sequence). CDR3 sequence (DNA): TGTGCCAGCAGTGACCCCCGGGACAGGGGGAGTTTGAACACTGAAGCTTTCTTT. Translation gives CASSDPRDRGSLNTEAFF. Full variable domain (missing parts from reference TRBV5-4 and TRBJ1-1): ETGVTQSPTHLIKTRGQQVTLRCSSQSGHNTVSWYQQALGQGPQFIFQYYREEENGRGNFPPRFSGLQFPNYSSELNVNALELDDSALYLCASSDPRDRGSLNTEAFFGQGTRLTVV.

This clonotype was counted between two and nine times. The gene calls are TRBV4-1 and TRBJ1-5; D call uncertain. This CDR3 is built from 15 residues. Between the trimmed V and J ends, which lost 4 bases and 3 bases, there was a span of 13 bases. From germline, CDR1 is MGHRA and CDR2 YSYEKL. The CDR3, as DNA: TGCGCCAGCAGCCCCCGCATTAGATTCAATCAGCCCCAGCATTTT. It specifies CASSPRIRFNQPQHF.

The chain carries TRBV19 and TRBJ2-6; no reliable D call. CDR3 length: 15 amino acids. CDR1 is LNHDA, CDR2 SQIVND, per germline (reference sequence). V shed 4 bases and J shed 0 bases, with 7 bases lying between them. CDR3: CASSSQRSGANVLTF. The CDR3 DNA is TGTGCCAGTAGTAGTCAACGCTCTGGGGCCAACGTCCTGACTTTC.

The rearrangement links TRBV2 to TRBJ2-1; 7 bases match TRBD2. CDR1 SNHLY and CDR2 FYNNEI come from the germline V gene. J was trimmed by 9 bases and V by 9 bases; bases with no gene match: 11. This CDR3 spans 13 amino acids. CDR3 sequence: CASRLAGGGEQFF. CDR3 nucleotides: TGTGCCAGTAGACTAGCTGGGGGGGGTGAGCAGTTCTTC.

This clonotype has a handful of counts. The genes are TRBV7-3 and TRBJ2-1, with a possible D match to TRBD1 (5 bases). Germline CDR1 is SGHTA and CDR2 is FQGTGA. This CDR3 comprises 16 residues. V lost 2 bases, J lost 2 bases, and 13 bases lay in between. The CDR3 DNA reads TGTGCCAGCAGCTTATTGACAGCATCTACCTACAATGAGCAGTTCTTC. This encodes CASSLLTASTYNEQFF.

This sequence joins TRBV10-2 and TRBJ1-5; D uncertain. The CDR3 spans 14 residues. The V and J ends lost 4 bases and 7 bases respectively, with 14 bases between them. Germline CDR1 and CDR2: WSHSY and SAAADI. As DNA, the CDR3 is TGCGCCAGCAGTGTTGGTAGGGTCGGCCAGCCCCAGCATTTT. Translated, it gives CASSVGRVGQPQHF.

The chain is built from TRBV5-4 and TRBJ1-1; 8 nucleotides align to TRBD1. The germline V gene has CDR1 SGHNT and CDR2 YYREEE (reference sequence). The V gene end was trimmed by 4 bases and the J gene end by 4 bases; junction bases not matched to a gene: 3. The CDR3 is 13 residues long. The CDR3 loop is CASSVGQGTEAFF. The CDR3 nucleotides read TGTGCCAGCAGCGTCGGACAGGGCACTGAAGCTTTCTTT.

Details on this clonotype: A much bigger clone sits one base away, suggesting this may be a read error. The V gene is TRBV7-6, the J gene TRBJ2-7, with D possibly TRBD1 on 5 matching bases. Germline CDR1 is SGHVS and CDR2 is FNYEAQ. This CDR3 spans 13 amino acids. The CDR3 sequence: CACSLTGAYEQYF. The CDR3 DNA follows: TGTGCCTGCAGCTTAACAGGAGCCTACGAGCAGTACTTC.

This rearrangement joins TRBV10-2 to TRBJ1-2, with D perhaps matching TRBD1 (5 bases). CDR3 length: 14 amino acids. Germline lookup yields CDR1 WSHSY and CDR2 SAAADI. With 3 bases removed from V and 7 bases from J, the gap between germline ends came to 15 bases. The CDR3 DNA reads as TGCGCCAGCAGTGATACCGGGGGACGGCGTGGCTACACCTTC. Amino acid sequence: CASSDTGGRRGYTF.

This clonotype has only a few counts. The rearrangement joins TRBV6-1 to TRBJ1-1; D unresolved. The germline gives CDR1 MNHNS, CDR2 SASEGT. The CDR3 has 13 residues. Trimming pared 7 bases from V and 1 base from J, leaving 10 bases between. CDR3 amino acids: CASTLHANTEAFF. The CDR3 DNA is TGTGCCAGCACACTACACGCGAACACTGAAGCTTTCTTT.

The chain carries TRBV19 and TRBJ2-3; TRBD2 agrees at 9 bases. Trimming removed 4 bases from V and 1 base from J; junction bases left unmatched: 6. CDR1 and CDR2 from the germline V gene are LNHDA and SQIVND (reference sequence). The CDR3 is 16 residues long. CDR3 residues: CASSTPLAGGTDTQYF. CDR3 sequence (DNA): TGTGCCAGTAGTACCCCATTAGCGGGGGGCACAGATACGCAGTATTTT.

V gene TRBV7-8 combines with J gene TRBJ2-7; 9 nucleotides match TRBD1. CDR3 length equals 16 residues. Trimming at V came to 5 bases and at J to 2 bases, leaving 10 bases not matched to a gene. The germline V gene encodes CDR1 SGHVS and CDR2 FQNEAQ. The CDR3 nucleotides read TGTGCCAGCAGCCCCCGGGGACAGGGTGTTCCCTACGAGCAGTACTTC. Amino acids: CASSPRGQGVPYEQYF.

This clonotype has only a few counts. The CDR3 coding sequence is TGTGCCAGCAGTGGGGACAAGCTATCGGCACAGTACTTC. Translated, it gives CASSGDKLSAQYF. The chain is built from TRBV27 and TRBJ2-7, with D perhaps TRBD1 (6 bases). The CDR3 is made up of 13 amino acids. Deletions cut 5 bases from V and 10 bases from J, with 18 bases between. Germline CDR1 reads MNHEY; CDR2 reads SMNVEV (reference sequence).

The rearrangement joins TRBV20-1 to TRBJ2-3; D perhaps matches TRBD2 (5 bases). CDR3 size: 11 residues. V was pared by 7 bases and J by 8 bases, with 13 bases between. Germline V CDR1 and CDR2: DFQATT, SNEGSKA (reference sequence). CDR3: CSGEGGATQYF. The CDR3 DNA is TGCAGTGGTGAGGGCGGCGCTACGCAGTATTTT.

This clonotype showed up just a few times. The V and J genes are TRBV7-9 and TRBJ1-2; a weak D match, TRBD1 (6 bases). The ends were cut back, 4 bases at V and 6 bases at J, with 18 bases in the middle. Germline CDR1 is SEHNR and CDR2 is FQNEAQ (reference sequence). This CDR3 has 15 residues. CDR3 protein: CASSSTGHNINGYTF. CDR3 nucleotide sequence: TGTGCCAGCAGCTCGACGGGACACAACATTAATGGCTACACCTTC.